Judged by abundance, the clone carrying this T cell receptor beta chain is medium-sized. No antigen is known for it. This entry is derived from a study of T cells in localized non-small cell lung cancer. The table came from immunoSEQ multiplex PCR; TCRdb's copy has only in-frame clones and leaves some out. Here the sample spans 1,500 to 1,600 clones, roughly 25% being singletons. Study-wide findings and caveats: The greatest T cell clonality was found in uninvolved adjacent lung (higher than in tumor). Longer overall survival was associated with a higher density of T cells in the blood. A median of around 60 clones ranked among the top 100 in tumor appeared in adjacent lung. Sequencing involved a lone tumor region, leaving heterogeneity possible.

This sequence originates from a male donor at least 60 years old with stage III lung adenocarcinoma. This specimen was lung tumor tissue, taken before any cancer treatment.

CDR3 region: CASSYSGGRGGYTF. The CDR3 DNA reads TGTGCCAGCAGTTACTCGGGGGGGAGAGGCGGCTACACCTTC. This sequence joins TRBV6-8 and TRBJ1-2; weak D call: TRBD1 (5 bases). Looked up from germline, CDR1 is MNHGY and CDR2 is SAAAGT. This CDR3 is built from 14 residues. The V end lost 0 bases, the J end lost 8 bases, and 13 bases lay between the germline ends.